Each of the 22 T cell receptor beta chains below was sequenced from the same sample in a study of T-cell memory formation after mild COVID-19. TCRdb fed the 5' RACE reads into MiXCR, producing one record per CDR3 protein. The data show some 210,000 distinct CDR3 sequences, with about 10% seen just once and under 3.5% held by the top ten. Sequencing input: PBMCs or a T cell subset sorted from them (not recorded which). These receptors all stem from a young man who had mild COVID-19 (a few samples of this study predate the infection). Cell type and time point are not known.

This clonotype was seen more than once but under ten times. The V and J genes are TRBV2 and TRBJ1-5; D is uncertain. From germline, CDR1 is SNHLY and CDR2 FYNNEI. The CDR3 extends over 16 amino acids. V was clipped by 8 bases and J by 2 bases, with 19 bases between them. In DNA form, the CDR3 reads TGTGCCAGCCGGCCCGAGGGTTCGTGGGGCAATCAGCCCCAGCATTTT. It translates to CASRPEGSWGNQPQHF. Full variable domain (rest looked up from reference TRBV2 and TRBJ1-5): EPEVTQTPSHQVTQMGQEVILRCVPISNHLYFYWYRQILGQKVEFLVSFYNNEISEKSEIFDDQFSVERPDGSNFTLKIRSTKLEDSAMYFCASRPEGSWGNQPQHFGDGTRLSIL.

At least ten counts were recorded for this clonotype. The chain combines TRBV7-2 with TRBJ2-2; weak D call: TRBD2 (6 bases). The CDR3 is made up of 14 amino acids. Germline V CDR1 and CDR2: SGHTA, FQGNSA. V dropped 5 bases and J dropped 3 bases, with 10 bases sitting between them. CDR3: CASSNRRDTGELFF. The CDR3 nucleotides are TGTGCCAGCAGCAATCGGAGGGACACCGGGGAGCTGTTTTTT.

This rearrangement joins TRBV6-5 to TRBJ1-2; D uncertain. Trimming removed 0 bases at V and 5 bases at J, with 13 bases between. The V gene's germline CDR1 is MNHEY and CDR2 SVGAGI. This CDR3 has 15 residues. The CDR3 spells CASSYSSSSEYGYTF. In DNA form, the CDR3 reads TGTGCCAGCAGTTACTCGAGCAGTTCTGAGTATGGCTACACCTTC.

The chain couples TRBV29-1 to TRBJ1-2; D remains unclear. The length of the CDR3 is 11 residues. Trimming left V 2 bases short and J 2 bases short, with 3 bases between. The germline V gene encodes CDR1 SQVTM and CDR2 ANQGSEA. The CDR3 DNA reads TGCAGCGTTGAATCGAACTATGGCTACACCTTC. This codes for CSVESNYGYTF.

This clonotype was observed a handful of times. V gene TRBV7-3 combines with J gene TRBJ2-2; tentative D call: TRBD2 (5 bases). The V end lost 2 bases, the J end lost 4 bases, and 14 bases lay between the germline ends. Germline loops: CDR1 SGHTA, CDR2 FQGTGA. This CDR3 is built from 16 residues. CDR3 amino acids: CASSLGGSSVTGELFF. Here the CDR3 DNA reads TGTGCCAGCAGCTTAGGAGGAAGCTCGGTCACCGGGGAGCTGTTTTTT.

This clonotype was found many times. The rearrangement uses TRBV5-4 and TRBJ2-7; D might be TRBD1 (6 bases). The germline V gene encodes CDR1 SGHNT and CDR2 YYREEE (reference sequence). The CDR3 loop spans 14 amino acids. Trimming took off 0 bases at V and 2 bases at J, with 9 bases between the two ends. This CDR3 reads CASSLARDTYEQYV. CDR3 DNA sequence: TGTGCCAGCAGCTTGGCCCGGGACACCTACGAGCAGTACGTC.

This clonotype was counted between two and nine times. The V call is TRBV5-4, the J call TRBJ1-3; TRBD1 matches at 7 bases. Losses at the gene ends were 3 bases for V and 5 bases for J; bases not matched to a gene: 8. Germline CDR1 and CDR2: SGHNT and YYREEE (reference sequence). The CDR3 is 15 residues long. CDR3 sequence: CASSSGDSLRNTIYF. As DNA, the CDR3 is TGTGCCAGCAGCTCCGGGGACAGCCTCCGAAACACCATATATTTT.

This clonotype was seen only a few times. The chain carries TRBV10-3 and TRBJ2-3; 13 nucleotides match TRBD2. The germline gives CDR1 ENHRY, CDR2 SYGVKD. V shed 7 bases and J 4 bases; nucleotides not matched to a gene: 14. This CDR3 comprises 18 residues. The CDR3 bases are TGTGCCATCATCACACTAGCGGGGGGGCCGGGATTGGCAGATACGCAGTATTTT. This encodes CAIITLAGGPGLADTQYF.

The J gene is TRBJ2-7, the V gene TRBV10-2, with 9 positions matching TRBD1. Germline assignment: CDR1 WSHSY and CDR2 SAAADI. V dropped 0 bases and J dropped 6; count of bases not matched to a gene: 3. This CDR3 contains 14 residues. The CDR3 sequence: CASSESQGAREQYF. The CDR3 DNA sequence: TGCGCCAGCAGTGAGTCACAGGGGGCCCGCGAGCAGTACTTC.

The rearrangement joins TRBV20-1 to TRBJ1-2; 9 bases map to TRBD1. Looked up from germline, CDR1 is DFQATT and CDR2 is SNEGSKA (reference sequence). The junction had 6 bases not matched to a gene; V was cut back by 6 bases and J by 4 bases. The length of the CDR3 is 13 residues. The chain's CDR3 is CSATQGAGYGYTF. The DNA of the CDR3 is TGCAGTGCCACACAGGGGGCAGGCTATGGCTACACCTTC.

V and J are TRBV5-6 and TRBJ1-3; possible D gene TRBD1, 5 bases. V was trimmed by 2 bases and J by 0 bases, leaving 9 bases between them. The CDR3 contains 15 residues. Germline V gives CDR1 SGHDT, CDR2 YYEEEE. Here the CDR3 reads CASSFRVGSGNTIYF. CDR3 in DNA: TGTGCCAGCAGCTTCAGGGTTGGCTCTGGAAACACCATATATTTT.

This clonotype was observed a few times. V is TRBV10-3 and J is TRBJ2-7; possible D gene TRBD1, 5 bases. The CDR3 is 11 residues long. V lost 6 bases and J lost 5, with 8 bases in between. The V gene's germline CDR1 is ENHRY and CDR2 SYGVKD. In DNA form, the CDR3 reads TGTGCCATCAGCTCAGGGAACGAGCAGTACGTC. The encoded protein is CAISSGNEQYV.

The chain uses TRBV9 and TRBJ1-1; D is uncertain. The germline CDR1 and CDR2 sequences are SGDLS and YYNGEE. The CDR3 loop spans 14 amino acids. V was pared by 0 bases and J by 4 bases, with 10 bases between. The DNA for the CDR3 is TGTGCCAGCAGCGTAGTATCGGAGGGCACTGAAGCTTTCTTT. This encodes CASSVVSEGTEAFF.

This chain connects TRBV3-1 to TRBJ1-1; TRBD1 matches at 8 bases. With V trimmed by 6 bases and J by 4 bases, 7 bases remained unmatched. The length of the CDR3 is 14 residues. CDR1 and CDR2 (germline): LGHDT, YNNKEL (reference sequence). CDR3 in amino acids: CASSYNRGSTEAFF. The CDR3 DNA sequence: TGTGCCAGCAGTTACAACAGGGGGAGCACTGAAGCTTTCTTT. The whole variable domain, remainder taken from reference TRBV3-1 and TRBJ1-1, is DTAVSQTPKYLVTQMGNDKSIKCEQNLGHDTMYWYKQDSKKFLKIMFSYNNKELIINETVPNRFSPKSPDKAHLNLHINSLELGDSAVYFCASSYNRGSTEAFFGQGTRLTVV.

This clonotype was observed a few times. The chain is built from TRBV6-5 and TRBJ2-1, with D uncertain. Trimming took 5 bases from V and 1 from J, leaving 9 bases between them. CDR1 and CDR2 from the germline V gene are MNHEY and SVGAGI. This CDR3 has 14 residues. Here the CDR3 DNA reads TGTGCCAGCAGTCGACAACAGTCCTACAATGAGCAGTTCTTC. Its protein product is CASSRQQSYNEQFF.

The sample holds a few counts of this clonotype. This rearrangement joins TRBV24-1 to TRBJ2-5; 8 bases are a match to TRBD2. CDR1 and CDR2 (germline): KGHDR, SFDVKD. The CDR3 runs 14 residues. After removal of 11 bases from V and 1 base from J, the junction contained 8 bases not matched to a gene. CDR3 amino acids: CAMKTGGTQETQYF. CDR3 nucleotides: TGTGCCATGAAAACGGGGGGGACCCAAGAGACCCAGTACTTC.

This clonotype showed up just a few times. The chain combines TRBV5-8 with TRBJ2-7; maybe TRBD1 (6 bases). The V end lost 9 bases, the J end lost 0 bases, and 10 bases lay between the germline ends. The CDR3 is 12 residues long. Per the germline V gene, CDR1 is SGHTS and CDR2 is YDEGEE. The CDR3 bases are TGTGCCACCAGGGACAACTCCTACGAGCAGTACGTC. It encodes CATRDNSYEQYV.

The chain has TRBV4-3 and TRBJ1-3, with D uncertain. This CDR3 is 17 amino acids long. Trimming took 0 bases from V and 0 from J, leaving 12 bases between them. The germline V gene encodes CDR1 LGHNA and CDR2 YSLEER. The CDR3 here is CASSQDIRFSSGNTIYF. DNA for the CDR3: TGCGCCAGCAGCCAAGACATCAGGTTCAGCTCTGGAAACACCATATATTTT.

This clonotype was counted only a few times. The CDR3 spells CASSIPGAGSAKNIQYF. The DNA of the CDR3 is TGTGCCAGTAGTATACCCGGCGCGGGGTCGGCCAAAAACATTCAGTACTTC. The chain has TRBV19 and TRBJ2-4; D is perhaps TRBD2 (6 bases). Germline V lookup: CDR1 LNHDA, CDR2 SQIVND (reference sequence). The CDR3 loop spans 17 amino acids. Trimming left V 2 bases short and J 1 base short, with 15 bases between.

Worth noting for this clonotype: A single base separates this from a much larger clone, so it may be a read error. V and J are TRBV3-1 and TRBJ1-1; D gene unclear. The CDR3 totals 14 residues. Trimming stripped 2 bases from V and 1 base from J, with 8 bases between. The germline CDR1 and CDR2 sequences are LGHDT and YNNKEL (reference sequence). In DNA, the CDR3 is TGTGCCAGCAGCCAATACTGGCAGAACACTGAAGCTTTCTTT. The encoded protein is CASSQYWQNTEAFF.

This clonotype was seen a few times. The V call is TRBV6-1, the J call TRBJ2-3; D is uncertain. The CDR3 runs to 11 residues. The V and J ends lost 4 bases and 8 bases respectively, with 7 bases between them. The germline V gene has CDR1 MNHNS and CDR2 SASEGT. DNA for the CDR3: TGTGCCAGCAGTGTTATGGGTACGCAGTATTTT. Protein sequence: CASSVMGTQYF.

In its sample, this clonotype was seen once. A much larger clone lies a single base off, so this may be a read error. Lacking the conserved final phenylalanine or tryptophan, this CDR3 likely reflects a read error. This chain connects TRBV9 to TRBJ2-1, with 8 nucleotides matching TRBD2. V gave up 3 bases and J gave up 1 base; unmatched junction bases: 9. Germline assignment: CDR1 SGDLS and CDR2 YYNGEE. CDR3 length: 17 residues. CDR3 sequence reads: CASSGTLLAESYNEQFS. The CDR3 region has the DNA TGTGCCAGCAGCGGAACCCTACTAGCGGAATCCTACAATGAGCAGTTCTCC.